These 22 T cell receptor beta chains share one sample of origin, sequenced in a study of shared clonotypes between healthy human individuals. This table comes from immunoSEQ multiplex PCR, and its TCRdb copy is limited to in-frame clones, with some not included. The table records roughly 2 million clones, 85% to 95% of them present only once. Specimen: naive CD4+ T cells sorted from blood. The subset: CD45RA+ positively selected. These receptors originate from a man aged 18 to 30 in good health.

The gene calls are TRBV7-9 and TRBJ2-3; 14 nucleotides match TRBD2. The CDR3 has 16 residues. Germline CDR1 and CDR2: SEHNR and FQNEAQ (reference sequence). J gave up 9 bases and V 4 bases, and 9 bases lay outside the gene matches. The CDR3 reads CASSYLGTSGSGTQYF. The CDR3 nucleotides read TGTGCCAGCAGCTACCTCGGGACTAGCGGGAGCGGCACGCAGTATTTT.

This clone was detected once. This sequence joins TRBV6-1 and TRBJ1-1; unclear D gene. Deletions cut 5 bases from V and 4 bases from J, with 17 bases between. This CDR3 is built from 15 residues. Germline V gives CDR1 MNHNS, CDR2 SASEGT. DNA of the CDR3: TGTGCCAGCAGTTCCACGAGACCCTTGGGCACTGAAGCTTTCTTT. Its protein is CASSSTRPLGTEAFF.

Here the CDR3 DNA reads TGTGCCAGCAGCTATTCCGTGGTGGAGACCCAGTACTTC. Translated, it gives CASSYSVVETQYF. The chain recombines TRBV7-3 with TRBJ2-5; D remains ambiguous. The CDR3 has 13 residues. Germline CDR1 is SGHTA and CDR2 is FQGTGA. V dropped 4 bases and J dropped 5 bases, with 11 bases sitting between them.

V gene TRBV5-1 combines with J gene TRBJ1-1; a possible D gene is TRBD1 (5 bases). Germline loops: CDR1 SGHRS, CDR2 YFSETQ. This CDR3 spans 13 amino acids. V gave up 4 bases and J gave up 3 bases, with 10 bases separating them. For the CDR3, the DNA is TGCGCCAGCAGCCGGGGCTGGGACACTGAAGCTTTCTTT. This sequence encodes CASSRGWDTEAFF.

V and J are TRBV4-3 and TRBJ2-7; 11 bases map to TRBD2. The germline V gene encodes CDR1 LGHNA and CDR2 YSLEER. The trim removed 0 bases at V and 6 bases at J, leaving 10 bases unmatched. The CDR3 is 17 residues long. In nucleotides, the CDR3 is TGCGCCAGCAGCCAAGATGGAATAACTAGCGGGAGTGTCGAGCAGTACTTC. The encoded protein is CASSQDGITSGSVEQYF.

This chain joins TRBV19 and TRBJ2-7, with D possibly TRBD1 on 6 matching bases. The CDR3 has 14 amino acids. CDR1 and CDR2 (germline): LNHDA, SQIVND (reference sequence). Trimming removed 7 bases from V and 3 bases from J, with 16 bases in between. CDR3 region: CASKAGQGNYEQYF. The CDR3, as DNA: TGTGCCAGTAAGGCCGGGCAGGGGAACTACGAGCAGTACTTC.

DNA of the CDR3: TGTGCCAGCAGCTATACAGGGGGTGGTGGCTACACCTTC. Residues: CASSYTGGGGYTF. The J gene is TRBJ1-2, the V gene TRBV5-4; 8 bases agree with TRBD1. Trimming removed 3 bases from V and 7 bases from J; junction bases left unmatched: 5. Germline V gene lookup returns CDR1 SGHNT and CDR2 YYREEE (reference sequence). The CDR3 loop spans 13 amino acids. The full variable domain, with the rest looked up from reference TRBV5-4 and TRBJ1-2, is ETGVTQSPTHLIKTRGQQVTLRCSSQSGHNTVSWYQQALGQGPQFIFQYYREEENGRGNFPPRFSGLQFPNYSSELNVNALELDDSALYLCASSYTGGGGYTFGSGTRLTVV.

This clone has only one observation. This chain links TRBV4-1 with TRBJ1-1, with D tentatively TRBD1 (5 bases). V was cut by 5 bases and J by 4 bases, with 14 bases left in between. This CDR3 is built from 14 residues. Per the germline V gene, CDR1 is MGHRA and CDR2 is YSYEKL. The CDR3 is CASSSMGGFTEAFF. In DNA, the CDR3 is TGCGCCAGCAGCTCGATGGGGGGGTTCACTGAAGCTTTCTTT.

This clone was observed once. Here the CDR3 reads CASSPIEGTGSYEQYF. The CDR3 bases are TGTGCCAGTAGCCCCATCGAGGGGACAGGCTCCTACGAGCAGTACTTC. The chain has TRBV19 and TRBJ2-7; 8 bases line up with TRBD1. The CDR3 has 16 residues. V lost 6 bases to trimming and J lost 0 bases; unmatched junction nucleotides: 10. The germline CDR1 and CDR2 sequences are LNHDA and SQIVND (reference sequence). Drawing the rest from reference TRBV19 and TRBJ2-7, the complete variable domain is DGGITQSPKYLFRKEGQNVTLSCEQNLNHDAMYWYRQDPGQGLRLIYYSQIVNDFQKGDIAEGYSVSREKKESFPLTVTSAQKNPTAFYLCASSPIEGTGSYEQYFGPGTRLTVT.

This chain uses TRBV5-1 with TRBJ2-7; D remains unclear. There are 18 residues in the CDR3. Germline assignment: CDR1 SGHRS and CDR2 YFSETQ. The V end was cut by 5 bases, the J end by 2 bases, with 26 bases between. The CDR3 nucleotides read TGCGCCAGCAGTCTAGGCGCTAGTTCCCCGGGCGCGACCTACGAGCAGTACTTC. It is translated as CASSLGASSPGATYEQYF.

The chain has TRBV28 and TRBJ1-5; D ambiguous. Per germline, CDR1 MDHEN and CDR2 SYDVKM. Deletions cut 2 bases from V and 16 bases from J, with 15 bases between. This CDR3 has 12 amino acids. This CDR3 is CASSLEKSLAHF. The CDR3 nucleotides are TGTGCCAGCAGTTTAGAAAAGTCCTTGGCTCATTTT.

V and J are TRBV6-5 and TRBJ1-5; TRBD1 matches at 8 bases. Looked up from germline, CDR1 is MNHEY and CDR2 is SVGAGI. This CDR3 has 14 residues. V shed 5 bases, J shed 7 bases, and the junction held 7 bases outside the gene matches. Written as DNA, the CDR3 is TGTGCCAGCAGTGGGTCGACAGGGGTCCAGCCCCAGCATTTT. This gives the protein CASSGSTGVQPQHF.

The CDR3 nucleotides are TGTGCCAGCAGCCCAGGGTCCAGCTATGGCTACACCTTC. As protein: CASSPGSSYGYTF. The gene calls are TRBV5-4 and TRBJ1-2; tentative D call: TRBD1 (5 bases). Germline V gives CDR1 SGHNT, CDR2 YYREEE (reference sequence). This CDR3 is 13 amino acids long. The ends were cut back, 4 bases at V and 4 bases at J, with 11 bases in the middle.

The chain combines TRBV7-2 with TRBJ2-7, with TRBD2 matching over 10 bases. J gave up 8 bases and V 5 bases, and 12 bases lay outside the gene matches. The CDR3 is 15 residues long. The germline CDR1 and CDR2 sequences are SGHTA and FQGNSA. CDR3 residues: CASSEVTSGISQQYF. CDR3 coding DNA: TGTGCCAGCAGCGAGGTAACTAGCGGGATTTCCCAGCAGTACTTC.

The rearrangement links TRBV7-2 to TRBJ1-1, with 7 bases aligning to TRBD1. V trimming: 4 bases; J trimming: 1 base; junction bases outside the gene matches: 6. CDR3 length: 15 residues. Germline CDR1 is SGHTA and CDR2 is FQGNSA. The CDR3: CASSWSGTANTEAFF. The CDR3 DNA follows: TGTGCCAGCAGCTGGTCCGGGACAGCGAACACTGAAGCTTTCTTT.

This rearrangement joins TRBV30 to TRBJ1-6; tentative D call: TRBD1 (5 bases). Trimming cost V 8 bases and J 9 bases, with 20 bases left between them. The CDR3 length is 14 residues. Germline CDR1 GTSNPN, CDR2 SVGIG (reference sequence). CDR3 DNA sequence: TGTGCCGTAAAGGGAGTGTCCCAGGGTTCACCCCTCCACTTT. Amino acid sequence: CAVKGVSQGSPLHF.

The J gene is TRBJ2-2, the V gene TRBV6-1; D possibly corresponds to TRBD2 (5 bases). CDR1 and CDR2 from the germline V gene are MNHNS and SASEGT. This CDR3 contains 16 residues. With 3 bases removed from V and 4 bases from J, the gap between germline ends came to 15 bases. The CDR3 here is CASSEEAERRTGELFF. The CDR3 DNA is TGTGCCAGCAGTGAGGAAGCGGAGCGCCGCACCGGGGAGCTGTTTTTT.

Concerning this clone: Sequence at one end of the junction differs from germline and may be a read error. The rearrangement uses TRBV11-3 and TRBJ2-5; D remains unclear. This CDR3 has 14 amino acids. Germline V lookup: CDR1 SGHNT, CDR2 YENEEA. CDR3 bases: TGTGCCAGCAGCCTAGATGGCACAGCAGAGACCCAGTACTTC. Translating it yields CASSLDGTAETQYF.

The genes are TRBV13 and TRBJ2-7, with D perhaps matching TRBD2 (7 bases). The V end was cut by 1 base, the J end by 2 bases, with 24 bases between. CDR1 is PRHDT and CDR2 is FYEKMQ in the germline V gene (reference sequence). The CDR3 loop spans 19 amino acids. The CDR3 bases are TGTGCCAGCAGCTTAGTTAACTTTCCGGGGGGCTCGATAGCCTACGAGCAGTACTTC. Its translation is CASSLVNFPGGSIAYEQYF. Drawing the rest from reference TRBV13 and TRBJ2-7, the complete variable domain is AAGVIQSPRHLIKEKRETATLKCYPIPRHDTVYWYQQGPGQDPQFLISFYEKMQSDKGSIPDRFSAQQFSDYHSELNMSSLELGDSALYFCASSLVNFPGGSIAYEQYFGPGTRLTVT.

Comments on this clone: Lacking the conserved final phenylalanine or tryptophan, this CDR3 likely reflects a read error. The DNA is omitted, as the CDR3 cannot be located on it reliably, and the CDR3 follows TCRdb's listing. This chain uses TRBV29-1 with TRBJ1-1. Inclusive of both ends, the CDR3 amounts to 11 amino acids. Germline assignment: CDR1 SQVTM and CDR2 ANQGSEA. The CDR3 protein is CSVSRGVQGFI.

The chain links TRBV29-1 to TRBJ2-5; weak D call: TRBD2 (6 bases). Trimming took off 7 bases at V and 2 bases at J, with 17 bases between the two ends. CDR1 and CDR2 (germline): SQVTM, ANQGSEA. The CDR3 is made up of 14 amino acids. CDR3: CSAARDSSQETQYF. The CDR3 region has the DNA TGCAGCGCTGCACGGGACTCAAGTCAAGAGACCCAGTACTTC.

This rearrangement joins TRBV7-9 to TRBJ1-2; D perhaps matches TRBD1 (5 bases). V lost 5 bases and J 5 bases, leaving 18 bases between the germline ends. CDR3 length equals 15 residues. Germline values: CDR1 SEHNR, CDR2 FQNEAQ (reference sequence). In nucleotides, the CDR3 is TGTGCCAGCAGCAACAACAAGGGGACCTTGTATGGCTACACCTTC. Translation gives CASSNNKGTLYGYTF.